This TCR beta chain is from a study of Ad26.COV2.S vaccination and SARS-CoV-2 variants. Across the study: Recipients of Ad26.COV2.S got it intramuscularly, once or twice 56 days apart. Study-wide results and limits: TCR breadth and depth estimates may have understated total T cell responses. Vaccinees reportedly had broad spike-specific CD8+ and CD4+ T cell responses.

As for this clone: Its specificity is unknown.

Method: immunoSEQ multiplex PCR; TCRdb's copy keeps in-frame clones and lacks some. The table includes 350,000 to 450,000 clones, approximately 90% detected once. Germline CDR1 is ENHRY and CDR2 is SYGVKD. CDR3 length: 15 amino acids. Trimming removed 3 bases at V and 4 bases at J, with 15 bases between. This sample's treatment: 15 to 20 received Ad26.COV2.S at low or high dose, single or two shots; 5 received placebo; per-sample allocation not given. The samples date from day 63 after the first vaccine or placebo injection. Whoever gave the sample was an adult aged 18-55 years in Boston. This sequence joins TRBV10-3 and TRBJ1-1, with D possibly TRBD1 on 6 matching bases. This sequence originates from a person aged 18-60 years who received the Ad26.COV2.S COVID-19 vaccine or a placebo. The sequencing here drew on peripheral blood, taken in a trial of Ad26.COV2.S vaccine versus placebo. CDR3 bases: TGTGCCATCAGTGATCGGGGGGCGCGTGGCACTGAAGCTTTCTTT. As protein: CAISDRGARGTEAFF.